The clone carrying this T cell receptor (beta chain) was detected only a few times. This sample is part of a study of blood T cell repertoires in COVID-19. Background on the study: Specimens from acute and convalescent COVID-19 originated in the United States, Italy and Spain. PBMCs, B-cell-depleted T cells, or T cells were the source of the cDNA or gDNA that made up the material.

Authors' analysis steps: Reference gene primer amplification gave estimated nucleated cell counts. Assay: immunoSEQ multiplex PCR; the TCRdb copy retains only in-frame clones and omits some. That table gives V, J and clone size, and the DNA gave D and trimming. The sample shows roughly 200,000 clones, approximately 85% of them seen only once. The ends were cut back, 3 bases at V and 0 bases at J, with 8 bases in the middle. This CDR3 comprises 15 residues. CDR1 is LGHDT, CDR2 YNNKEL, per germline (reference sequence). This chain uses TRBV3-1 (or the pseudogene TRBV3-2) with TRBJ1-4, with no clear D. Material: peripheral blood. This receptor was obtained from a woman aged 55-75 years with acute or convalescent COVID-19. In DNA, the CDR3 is TGTGCCAGCAGCCAGGGCGGGACAACTAATGAAAAACTGTTTTTT. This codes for CASSQGGTTNEKLFF.